The 27 T cell receptor beta chains given below trace back to one sample, sequenced in a study of blood T cell repertoires in COVID-19. Only in-frame clones appear in the TCRdb table, and some are missing; sequencing was by immunoSEQ multiplex PCR. The sample has 100,000 to 150,000 clones, 60% to 80% seen once. The material sequenced was peripheral blood. The receptors were sampled from a woman aged 65 to 85 with acute or convalescent COVID-19.

V is TRBV5-1 and J is TRBJ2-7; D uncertain. This CDR3 contains 12 residues. With 5 bases removed from V and 5 bases from J, the gap between germline ends came to 11 bases. CDR1 and CDR2 from the germline V gene are SGHRS and YFSETQ. The CDR3 sequence: CASSHAGNEQYF. The CDR3 DNA follows: TGCGCCAGCAGTCATGCAGGTAACGAGCAGTACTTC.

This clone was found a few times. This rearrangement joins TRBV5-4 to TRBJ2-7; D is perhaps TRBD1 (6 bases). Trimming removed 0 bases at V and 2 bases at J, with 18 bases between. Germline lookup yields CDR1 SGHNT and CDR2 YYREEE (reference sequence). This CDR3 has 17 residues. CDR3 DNA: TGTGCCAGCAGCTTGGTGTCTGGGGGACATTTTACCTACGAGCAGTACTTC. It codes for CASSLVSGGHFTYEQYF.

A single count supports this clone. The rearrangement uses TRBV23-1 and TRBJ1-5; tentative D call: TRBD1 (5 bases). TRBV23-1 is flagged as an ORF with uncertain function. The CDR3 sequence is 16 residues long. V was pared by 4 bases and J by 1 base, with 14 bases between. The CDR3 region has the DNA TGCGCCAGCAGTCCGACCGGGGGGGACAGCAATCAGCCCCAGCATTTT. This encodes CASSPTGGDSNQPQHF.

The chain joins TRBV6-5 to TRBJ2-7; 7 nucleotides line up with TRBD1. Trimming at V came to 11 bases and at J to 4 bases, leaving 11 bases not matched to a gene. The CDR3 sequence is 13 residues long. Germline V gene lookup returns CDR1 MNHEY and CDR2 SVGAGI. The CDR3 sequence: CASIGGVRYEQYF. The DNA for the CDR3 is TGTGCCTCCATAGGGGGCGTGAGGTACGAGCAGTACTTC.

This chain uses TRBV5-1 with TRBJ1-2; a possible D gene is TRBD1 (5 bases). This CDR3 region has 12 residues. CDR1 and CDR2 from the germline V gene are SGHRS and YFSETQ. The V gene lost 5 bases and the J gene lost 6 bases, with 11 bases spanning the gap. CDR3 DNA: TGCGCCAGCAGAGGGGAACCGGATGGCTACACCTTC. Protein: CASRGEPDGYTF.

The chain couples TRBV30 to TRBJ2-5; TRBD2 is a possible D gene (5 bases). Germline lookup yields CDR1 GTSNPN and CDR2 SVGIG (reference sequence). Trimming pared 0 bases from V and 1 base from J, leaving 18 bases between. This CDR3 is built from 17 residues. The CDR3 reads CAWSVRLSADVQETQYF. CDR3 in DNA: TGTGCCTGGAGTGTACGATTGTCAGCGGATGTCCAAGAGACCCAGTACTTC. Full variable domain (missing parts from reference TRBV30 and TRBJ2-5): SQTIHQWPATLVQPVGSPLSLECTVEGTSNPNLYWYRQAAGRGLQLLFYSVGIGQISSEVPQNLSASRPQDRQFILSSKKLLLSDSGFYLCAWSVRLSADVQETQYFGPGTRLLVL.

CDR3 region: CASSPQGPAEKLFF. CDR3 nucleotides: TGTGCCAGCAGCCCACAGGGCCCGGCTGAAAAACTGTTTTTT. The J gene is TRBJ1-4, the V gene TRBV2; possible D gene TRBD1, 6 bases. Per germline, CDR1 SNHLY and CDR2 FYNNEI. Trimming took 6 bases from V and 7 from J, leaving 15 bases between them. CDR3 length: 14 amino acids.

This clone showed up many times. V is TRBV5-1 and J is TRBJ2-7, with 10 positions matching TRBD1. The germline V gene has CDR1 SGHRS and CDR2 YFSETQ. There are 14 residues in the CDR3. V was clipped by 7 bases and J by 2 bases; unmatched bases: 6. The CDR3 spells CASATGTGAYEQYF. CDR3 DNA: TGCGCCAGCGCGACCGGGACAGGGGCCTACGAGCAGTACTTC.

A remark on this clone: A read error may explain this, as a much larger clone is one base away. V and J are TRBV5-1 and TRBJ2-3, with 11 bases identical to TRBD2. The CDR3 covers 15 residues. Germline CDR1 is SGHRS and CDR2 is YFSETQ. With V trimmed by 0 bases and J by 4 bases, 1 base remained unmatched. CDR3 loop: CASSLGLAGPDTQYF. CDR3 nucleotides: TGCGCCAGCAGCTTGGGACTAGCGGGACCAGATACGCAGTATTTT.

The V and J genes are TRBV5-8 and TRBJ2-1; a possible D gene is TRBD2 (7 bases). CDR1 is SGHTS and CDR2 is YDEGEE in the germline V gene. Trimming cost V 4 bases and J 7 bases, with 18 bases left between them. The CDR3 is 15 residues long. CDR3 region: CASSGRGAGRNEQFF. For the CDR3, the DNA is TGTGCCAGCAGCGGACGGGGGGCGGGAAGAAATGAGCAGTTCTTC.

The chain links TRBV30 to TRBJ2-1; TRBD1 aligns across 11 bases. This CDR3 region has 16 residues. V lost 5 bases to trimming and J lost 8 bases; unmatched junction nucleotides: 14. Germline CDR1 and CDR2: GTSNPN and SVGIG (reference sequence). The CDR3 DNA reads TGTGCCTGGTCTCGGGCAGGACAGGGGGCAATCTATGAGCAGTTCTTC. Protein: CAWSRAGQGAIYEQFF.

A single count supports this clone. The V call is TRBV19, the J call TRBJ2-7, with 7 bases matching TRBD2. The CDR3 has 12 residues. V trimming: 3 bases; J trimming: 6 bases; junction bases outside the gene matches: 2. The germline V gene has CDR1 LNHDA and CDR2 SQIVND (reference sequence). CDR3 amino acids: CASSMGGSEQYF. CDR3 nucleotide sequence: TGTGCCAGTAGTATGGGGGGGAGCGAGCAGTACTTC. Complete variable domain (other parts from reference TRBV19 and TRBJ2-7): DGGITQSPKYLFRKEGQNVTLSCEQNLNHDAMYWYRQDPGQGLRLIYYSQIVNDFQKGDIAEGYSVSREKKESFPLTVTSAQKNPTAFYLCASSMGGSEQYFGPGTRLTVT.

V usage is TRBV9 and J usage is TRBJ2-5; 7 nucleotides agree with TRBD1. The CDR3 totals 14 residues. V dropped 4 bases and J dropped 0; count of bases not matched to a gene: 3. From germline, CDR1 is SGDLS and CDR2 YYNGEE. The CDR3, as DNA: TGTGCCAGCAGCCCACAGGGGAACCAAGAGACCCAGTACTTC. It yields the protein CASSPQGNQETQYF.

This clone was counted only a few times. The V gene is TRBV18, the J gene TRBJ1-2, with 10 bases that match TRBD1. V shed 3 bases, J shed 5 bases, and the junction held 3 bases outside the gene matches. This CDR3 region has 14 residues. The germline CDR1 and CDR2 sequences are KGHSH and LQKENI. This CDR3 is CASSPRDRGYGYTF. The DNA of the CDR3 is TGTGCCAGCTCACCGAGGGACAGGGGTTATGGCTACACCTTC. Full variable domain (rest looked up from reference TRBV18 and TRBJ1-2): NAGVMQNPRHLVRRRGQEARLRCSPMKGHSHVYWYRQLPEEGLKFMVYLQKENIIDESGMPKERFSAEFPKEGPSILRIQQVVRGDSAAYFCASSPRDRGYGYTFGSGTRLTVV.

A few counts support this clone. The V and J genes are TRBV25-1 and TRBJ1-2, with D maybe TRBD1 (5 bases). The V end lost 7 bases, the J end lost 7 bases, and 16 bases lay between the germline ends. The CDR3 is made up of 13 amino acids. Germline V gene lookup returns CDR1 MGHDK and CDR2 SYGVNS. The CDR3 loop is CASTKGAGSGYTF. In nucleotides, the CDR3 is TGTGCCAGCACCAAAGGGGCAGGGTCTGGCTACACCTTC.

The chain couples TRBV9 to TRBJ2-1; 11 bases fit TRBD2. Germline lookup yields CDR1 SGDLS and CDR2 YYNGEE. The CDR3 totals 15 residues. The V gene end was trimmed by 4 bases and the J gene end by 4 bases; junction bases not matched to a gene: 4. Written as DNA, the CDR3 is TGTGCCAGCAGCCCTCGACTAGCGGGGTACAATGAGCAGTTCTTC. It yields the protein CASSPRLAGYNEQFF.

The rearrangement joins TRBV29-1 to TRBJ1-1, with D perhaps matching TRBD1 (5 bases). Germline lookup yields CDR1 SQVTM and CDR2 ANQGSEA. Trimming took 4 bases from V and 5 from J, leaving 20 bases between them. The CDR3 runs to 15 residues. The CDR3 DNA follows: TGCAGCGTTGGGATGCAGGGCGCCCCCCGAACTGAAGCTTTCTTT. It encodes CSVGMQGAPRTEAFF.

The V and J genes are TRBV6-5 and TRBJ1-5; 8 bases align to TRBD1. The germline gives CDR1 MNHEY, CDR2 SVGAGI. The V and J ends lost 6 bases and 1 base, in that order; junction bases with no gene match: 2. CDR3 length: 14 residues. CDR3 DNA: TGTGCCAGCAGCTCAGGGGGCAGCAATCAGCCCCAGCATTTT. This gives the protein CASSSGGSNQPQHF.

This clone has just a few counts. The gene calls are TRBV6-5 and TRBJ2-7; TRBD2 aligns across 11 bases. Germline lookup yields CDR1 MNHEY and CDR2 SVGAGI. The length of the CDR3 is 14 residues. After removal of 6 bases from V and 2 bases from J, the junction contained 3 bases not matched to a gene. In DNA, the CDR3 is TGTGCCAGCAGGGTGACTAGCGGGGCCTACGAGCAGTACTTC. Translated: CASRVTSGAYEQYF.

The V gene is TRBV6-5, the J gene TRBJ1-5; D is perhaps TRBD1 (6 bases). Germline CDR1 MNHEY, CDR2 SVGAGI. This CDR3 spans 14 amino acids. The V end was cut by 6 bases, the J end by 0 bases, with 9 bases between. CDR3 DNA sequence: TGTGCCAGCAGAAGGACAGTTAGCAATCAGCCCCAGCATTTT. This gives the protein CASRRTVSNQPQHF.

The chain recombines TRBV19 with TRBJ1-2; 7 bases are a match to TRBD1. Germline CDR1 is LNHDA and CDR2 is SQIVND (reference sequence). The CDR3 runs to 12 residues. The V and J ends lost 10 bases and 4 bases, in that order; junction bases with no gene match: 6. Here the CDR3 reads CAMGTEAYGYTF. CDR3 nucleotide sequence: TGTGCCATGGGGACAGAAGCCTATGGCTACACCTTC.

The V and J genes are TRBV28 and TRBJ1-2, with D perhaps matching TRBD1 (6 bases). Deletions cut 7 bases from V and 7 bases from J, with 19 bases between. Germline V gene lookup returns CDR1 MDHEN and CDR2 SYDVKM. The CDR3 loop spans 14 amino acids. CDR3 coding DNA: TGTGCCAGCATGGCAGGGGACCCGTCCTCTGGCTACACCTTC. It yields the protein CASMAGDPSSGYTF.

Many counts were recorded for this clone. This chain connects TRBV24-1 to TRBJ2-3; no definite D call. This CDR3 comprises 15 residues. Germline lookup yields CDR1 KGHDR and CDR2 SFDVKD. Trimming shortened V by 3 bases and J by 2 bases, and 11 bases separated the two germline ends. The CDR3 DNA sequence: TGTGCCACCAGTGATCGAGGATTCACCACAGATACGCAGTATTTT. Amino acid sequence: CATSDRGFTTDTQYF.

The chain links TRBV6-5 to TRBJ2-7, with 10 bases identical to TRBD2. The CDR3 is 15 amino acids. Germline V CDR1 and CDR2: MNHEY, SVGAGI. V lost 3 bases to trimming and J lost 2 bases; unmatched junction nucleotides: 4. CDR3 residues: CASSYVAGGPYEQYF. In DNA form, the CDR3 reads TGTGCCAGCAGTTATGTAGCGGGAGGACCCTACGAGCAGTACTTC.

The V and J genes are TRBV18 and TRBJ1-5; D unresolved. The CDR3 runs to 13 residues. Trimming shortened V by 6 bases and J by 0 bases, and 6 bases separated the two germline ends. Looked up from germline, CDR1 is KGHSH and CDR2 is LQKENI. This CDR3 reads CASSNYSNQPQHF. The CDR3 coding sequence is TGTGCCAGCTCCAACTATAGCAATCAGCCCCAGCATTTT. Full variable domain (outside the CDR3, taken from reference TRBV18 and TRBJ1-5): NAGVMQNPRHLVRRRGQEARLRCSPMKGHSHVYWYRQLPEEGLKFMVYLQKENIIDESGMPKERFSAEFPKEGPSILRIQQVVRGDSAAYFCASSNYSNQPQHFGDGTRLSIL.

This rearrangement joins TRBV18 to TRBJ2-5, with TRBD2 identical over 11 bases. Germline V gene data show CDR1 as KGHSH and CDR2 as LQKENI. V shed 2 bases and J 4 bases; nucleotides not matched to a gene: 3. The CDR3 has 15 residues. CDR3 nucleotides: TGTGCCAGCTCACCAATAGGACTAGCGGGAGAGACCCAGTACTTC. It yields the protein CASSPIGLAGETQYF.

This clone has only a few counts. The chain has TRBV29-1 and TRBJ1-4, with 8 bases aligning to TRBD1. The ends lost 0 bases at V and 7 bases at J; junction bases unmatched: 4. The CDR3 contains 14 residues. Germline values: CDR1 SQVTM, CDR2 ANQGSEA. The CDR3 here is CSVEDDRGSEKLFF. DNA for the CDR3: TGCAGCGTTGAAGACGACAGGGGTAGTGAAAAACTGTTTTTT. The full variable domain, its missing parts supplied by reference TRBV29-1 and TRBJ1-4, is SAVISQKPSRDICQRGTSLTIQCQVDSQVTMMFWYRQQPGQSLTLIATANQGSEATYESGFVIDKFPISRPNLTFSTLTVSNMSPEDSSIYLCSVEDDRGSEKLFFGSGTQLSVL.